The 4 T cell receptor beta chains below were found in one sample sequenced in a study of OX40 agonist ivuxolimab in advanced cancers. Repertoires were generated with immunoSEQ multiplex PCR, while TCRdb's copy carries only in-frame clones and drops some. Counted here are some 58,000 clones, about 82% occurring once; the ten biggest clones make up 3.5% to 4%. This material consisted of CD4+ or CD8+ T cells sorted from blood, taken in a trial of the OX40 agonist ivuxolimab. All receptors come from an adult with an advanced solid tumor such as melanoma, head and neck, liver or kidney cancer.

This clone appeared once. The chain combines TRBV5-6 with TRBJ2-5, with TRBD1 matching over 7 bases. The CDR3 loop spans 14 amino acids. From germline, CDR1 is SGHDT and CDR2 YYEEEE. With V trimmed by 4 bases and J by 5 bases, 8 bases remained unmatched. CDR3 loop: CASSQIQGSETQYF. The CDR3 coding sequence is TGTGCCAGCAGCCAAATACAGGGGTCGGAGACCCAGTACTTC.

The V gene is TRBV19, the J gene TRBJ2-1; D uncertain. Looked up from germline, CDR1 is LNHDA and CDR2 is SQIVND (reference sequence). The V gene lost 3 bases and the J gene lost 9 bases, with 15 bases spanning the gap. The CDR3 covers 14 residues. CDR3 DNA: TGTGCCAGTAGTATCCTGGGAATTCAGACTGAGCAGTTCTTC. Translation gives CASSILGIQTEQFF.

V is TRBV7-3 and J is TRBJ2-5, with D maybe TRBD1 (5 bases). Trimming shortened V by 5 bases and J by 0 bases, and 10 bases separated the two germline ends. The CDR3 length is 14 residues. Germline CDR1 is SGHTA and CDR2 is FQGTGA. The CDR3 sequence is CASSQMDNQETQYF. The CDR3 DNA sequence: TGTGCCAGCAGCCAGATGGACAACCAAGAGACCCAGTACTTC.

CDR3 sequence reads: CASSYGGLAGVHEQFF. In DNA form, the CDR3 reads TGTGCCAGCAGTTACGGCGGACTGGCAGGAGTCCATGAGCAGTTCTTC. The V call is TRBV6-5, the J call TRBJ2-1; perhaps TRBD2 as D (5 bases). The V gene lost 2 bases and the J gene lost 8 bases, with 19 bases spanning the gap. Germline CDR1 MNHEY, CDR2 SVGAGI. The CDR3 runs 16 residues.